The entry that follows covers one TCR beta chain sequence. The authors carried out high-throughput sequencing of TCR beta. They applied it to CD8+ and CD4+ T cells obtained from blood. Both CD4+ and CD8+ T cells were negatively isolated, and TEMRA cells underwent FACS enrichment. This entry comes from a study of CD8 T cells in Susac syndrome. The RNA, about 0.5 to 1 ug, was put through reverse transcription using random hexamers. Amplification of TCR beta CDR3 by immunoSEQ multiplex PCR spanned 54 Vbeta and 13 Jbeta. MiXCR, run by TCRdb on the immunoSEQ multiplex PCR reads, gives a single entry per CDR3 protein. Of about 150,000 distinct CDR3 sequences listed, 95% to 96% were seen once; the top ten hold approximately 0.15%. The CDR3 is 16 residues long. Per germline, CDR1 MNHEY and CDR2 SMNVEV (reference sequence). Trimming stripped 1 base from V and 2 bases from J, with 12 bases between.

The sequence derives from a human donor with multiple sclerosis. The chain has TRBV27 and TRBJ1-5; no reliable D call. The source material was CD8+ T cells from PBMCs. CDR3 residues: CASSLLGRSGNQPQHF. For the CDR3, the DNA is TGTGCCAGCAGTTTATTGGGTCGGTCGGGCAATCAGCCCCAGCATTTT.